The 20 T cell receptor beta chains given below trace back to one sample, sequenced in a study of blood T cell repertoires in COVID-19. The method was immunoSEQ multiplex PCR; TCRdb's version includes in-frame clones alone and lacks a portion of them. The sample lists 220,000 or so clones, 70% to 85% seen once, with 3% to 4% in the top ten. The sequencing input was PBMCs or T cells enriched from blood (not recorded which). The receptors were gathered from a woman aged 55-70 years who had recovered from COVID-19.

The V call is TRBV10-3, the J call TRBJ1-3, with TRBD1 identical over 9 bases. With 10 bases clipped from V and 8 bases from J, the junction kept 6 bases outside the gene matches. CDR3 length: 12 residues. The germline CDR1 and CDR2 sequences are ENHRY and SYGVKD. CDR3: CATRDREDTIYF. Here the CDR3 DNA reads TGTGCCACCCGGGACAGGGAAGACACCATATATTTT.

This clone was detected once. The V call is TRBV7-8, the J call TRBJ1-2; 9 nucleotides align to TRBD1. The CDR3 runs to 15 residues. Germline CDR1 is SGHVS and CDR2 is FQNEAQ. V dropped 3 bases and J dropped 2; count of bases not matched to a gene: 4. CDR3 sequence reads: CASSFAGTGNYGYTF. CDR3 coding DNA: TGTGCCAGCAGCTTCGCCGGGACAGGGAACTATGGCTACACCTTC.

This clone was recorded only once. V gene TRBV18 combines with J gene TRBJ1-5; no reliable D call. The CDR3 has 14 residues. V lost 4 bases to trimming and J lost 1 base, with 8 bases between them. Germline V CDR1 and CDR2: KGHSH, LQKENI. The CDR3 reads CASSRSQSNQPQHF. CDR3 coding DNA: TGTGCCAGCTCACGCAGTCAGAGCAATCAGCCCCAGCATTTT.

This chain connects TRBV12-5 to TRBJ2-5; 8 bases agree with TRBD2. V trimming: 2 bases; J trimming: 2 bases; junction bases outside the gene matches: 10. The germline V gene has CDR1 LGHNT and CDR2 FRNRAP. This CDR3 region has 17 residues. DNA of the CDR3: TGTGCTAGTGGTTTGTCCTCGGGGGGGACTGGACAAGAGACCCAGTACTTC. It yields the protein CASGLSSGGTGQETQYF.

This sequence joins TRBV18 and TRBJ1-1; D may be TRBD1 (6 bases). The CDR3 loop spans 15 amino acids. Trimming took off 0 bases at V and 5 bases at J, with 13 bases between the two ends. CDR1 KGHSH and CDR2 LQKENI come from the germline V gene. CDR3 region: CASSPPIKTGTEAFF. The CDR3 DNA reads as TGTGCCAGCTCACCACCGATTAAAACAGGGACTGAAGCTTTCTTT.

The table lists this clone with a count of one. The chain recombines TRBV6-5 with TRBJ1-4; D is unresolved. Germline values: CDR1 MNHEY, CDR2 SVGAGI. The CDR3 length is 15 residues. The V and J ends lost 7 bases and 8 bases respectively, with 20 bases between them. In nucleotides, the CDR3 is TGTGCCAGCAACAATCAACCAGGATCTACCGAAAAACTGTTTTTT. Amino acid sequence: CASNNQPGSTEKLFF.

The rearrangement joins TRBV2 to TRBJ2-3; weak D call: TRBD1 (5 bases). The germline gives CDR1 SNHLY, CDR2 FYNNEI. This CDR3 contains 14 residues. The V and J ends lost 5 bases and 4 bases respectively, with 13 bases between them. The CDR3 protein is CASSYGGASDTQYF. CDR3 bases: TGTGCCAGCAGTTATGGTGGGGCCTCAGATACGCAGTATTTT.

The CDR3 nucleotides read TGTGCCAGCAGTGAACACCGAGGGGGGCCCCAGCATTTT. Translating it yields CASSEHRGGPQHF. This chain joins TRBV6-1 and TRBJ1-5; TRBD1 might be the D (6 bases). Trimming stripped 2 bases from V and 9 bases from J, with 11 bases between. This CDR3 has 13 amino acids. Germline CDR1 reads MNHNS; CDR2 reads SASEGT.

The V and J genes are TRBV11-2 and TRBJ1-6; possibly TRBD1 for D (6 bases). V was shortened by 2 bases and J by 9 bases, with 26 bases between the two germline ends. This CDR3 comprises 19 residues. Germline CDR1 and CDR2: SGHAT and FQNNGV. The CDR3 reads CASSLWNGGTSKSRSPLHF. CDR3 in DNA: TGTGCCAGCAGCTTATGGAATGGGGGCACCTCCAAATCGCGTTCACCCCTCCACTTT.

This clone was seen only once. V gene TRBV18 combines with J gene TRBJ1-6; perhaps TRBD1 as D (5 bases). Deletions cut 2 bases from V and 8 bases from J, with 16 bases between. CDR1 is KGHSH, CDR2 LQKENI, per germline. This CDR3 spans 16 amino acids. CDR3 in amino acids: CASSPWSAGLDSPLHF. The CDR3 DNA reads TGTGCCAGCTCACCATGGTCGGCGGGACTCGATTCACCCCTCCACTTT. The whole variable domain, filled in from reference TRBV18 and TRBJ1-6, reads NAGVMQNPRHLVRRRGQEARLRCSPMKGHSHVYWYRQLPEEGLKFMVYLQKENIIDESGMPKERFSAEFPKEGPSILRIQQVVRGDSAAYFCASSPWSAGLDSPLHFGNGTRLTVT.

The CDR3 coding sequence is TGTGCCATCAGCCAAAGAATGACAGACAAGAATCAGCCCCAGCATTTT. Protein product: CAISQRMTDKNQPQHF. V is TRBV10-3 and J is TRBJ1-5, with D possibly TRBD1 on 5 matching bases. V lost 6 bases, J lost 4 bases, and 19 bases lay in between. CDR1 is ENHRY and CDR2 is SYGVKD in the germline V gene. The CDR3 spans 16 residues.

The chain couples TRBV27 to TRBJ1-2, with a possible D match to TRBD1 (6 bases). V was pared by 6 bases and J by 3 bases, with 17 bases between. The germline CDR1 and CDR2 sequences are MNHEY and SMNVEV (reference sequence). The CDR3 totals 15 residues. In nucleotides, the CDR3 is TGTGCCAGCAGATTTTTGCAGGGGATTCACTATGGCTACACCTTC. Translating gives CASRFLQGIHYGYTF.

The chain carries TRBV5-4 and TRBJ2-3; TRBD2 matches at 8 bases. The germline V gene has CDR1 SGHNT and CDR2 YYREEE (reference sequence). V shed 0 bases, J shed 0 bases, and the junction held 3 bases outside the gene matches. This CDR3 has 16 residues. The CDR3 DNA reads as TGTGCCAGCAGCTTGGATCTAGCGGGCAGCACAGATACGCAGTATTTT. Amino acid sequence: CASSLDLAGSTDTQYF. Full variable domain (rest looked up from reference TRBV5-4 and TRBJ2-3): ETGVTQSPTHLIKTRGQQVTLRCSSQSGHNTVSWYQQALGQGPQFIFQYYREEENGRGNFPPRFSGLQFPNYSSELNVNALELDDSALYLCASSLDLAGSTDTQYFGPGTRLTVL.

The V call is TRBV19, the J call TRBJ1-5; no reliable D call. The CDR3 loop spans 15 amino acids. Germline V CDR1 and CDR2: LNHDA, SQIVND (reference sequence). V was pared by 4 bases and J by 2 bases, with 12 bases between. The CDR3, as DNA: TGTGCCAGTAGTACTCCGGAGGTGGGCAATCAGCCCCAGCATTTT. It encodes CASSTPEVGNQPQHF.

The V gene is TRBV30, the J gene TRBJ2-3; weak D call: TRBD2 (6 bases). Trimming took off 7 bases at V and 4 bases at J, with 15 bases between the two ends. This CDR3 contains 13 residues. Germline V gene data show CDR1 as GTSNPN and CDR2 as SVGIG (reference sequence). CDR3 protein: CAYTSSLADTQYF. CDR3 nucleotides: TGTGCCTATACTAGCTCACTCGCAGATACGCAGTATTTT. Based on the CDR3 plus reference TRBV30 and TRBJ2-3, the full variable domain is SQTIHQWPATLVQPVGSPLSLECTVEGTSNPNLYWYRQAAGRGLQLLFYSVGIGQISSEVPQNLSASRPQDRQFILSSKKLLLSDSGFYLCAYTSSLADTQYFGPGTRLTVL.

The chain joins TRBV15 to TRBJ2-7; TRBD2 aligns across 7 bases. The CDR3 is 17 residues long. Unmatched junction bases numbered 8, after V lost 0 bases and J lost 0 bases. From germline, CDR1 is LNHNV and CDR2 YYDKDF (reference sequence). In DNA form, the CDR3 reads TGTGCCACCAGCAGAGATAAGTGGGGGACTAACTCCTACGAGCAGTACTTC. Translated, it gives CATSRDKWGTNSYEQYF.

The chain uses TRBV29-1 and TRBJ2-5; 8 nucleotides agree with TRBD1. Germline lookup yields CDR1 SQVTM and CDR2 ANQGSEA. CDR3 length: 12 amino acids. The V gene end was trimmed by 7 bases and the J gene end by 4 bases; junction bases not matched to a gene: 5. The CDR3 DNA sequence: TGCAGCGCCGGGACAGGCACAGAGACCCAGTACTTC. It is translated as CSAGTGTETQYF.

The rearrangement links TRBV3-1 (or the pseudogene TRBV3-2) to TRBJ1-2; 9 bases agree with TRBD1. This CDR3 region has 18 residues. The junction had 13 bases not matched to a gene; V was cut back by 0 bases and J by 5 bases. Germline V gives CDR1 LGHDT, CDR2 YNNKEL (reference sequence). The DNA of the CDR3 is TGTGCCAGCAGCCAAGACTTGTTAGACAGGGGGGCACCGTATGGCTACACCTTC. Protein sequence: CASSQDLLDRGAPYGYTF.

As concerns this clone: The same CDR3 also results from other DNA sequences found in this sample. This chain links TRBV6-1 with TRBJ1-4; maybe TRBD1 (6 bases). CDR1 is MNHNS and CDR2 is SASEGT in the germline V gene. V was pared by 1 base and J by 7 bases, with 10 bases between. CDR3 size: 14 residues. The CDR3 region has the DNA TGTGCCAGCAGTGAAGGGGGGCTCGGTGAAAAACTGTTTTTT. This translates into CASSEGGLGEKLFF.

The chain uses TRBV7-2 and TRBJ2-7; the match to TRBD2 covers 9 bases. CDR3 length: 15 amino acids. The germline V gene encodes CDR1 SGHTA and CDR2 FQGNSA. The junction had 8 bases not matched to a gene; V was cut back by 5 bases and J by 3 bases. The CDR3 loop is CASSAIAGVFYEQYF. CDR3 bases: TGTGCCAGCAGCGCCATAGCGGGAGTGTTCTACGAGCAGTACTTC.